This is a list of T cell receptor beta chains from one sample in a study of T cells in localized non-small cell lung cancer. The method was immunoSEQ multiplex PCR; TCRdb's version includes in-frame clones alone and lacks a portion of them. The data contain tens of thousands of clones, around 84% of them singletons. The sequencing here drew on peripheral blood, taken before any cancer treatment. The receptor source for this set is a male donor older than 55 with stage III lung adenocarcinoma. The CDR3 runs from the conserved cysteine through the conserved F or W. A D gene is named only where the DNA matches it firmly. The listing skips clone size in some rows; elsewhere it reads once, few, many or a size class.

j_call clone_size v_call cdr3_length d_call cdr3_nt cdr3_aa
TRBJ2-3 NA TRBV4-1 17 TRBD2 TGCGCCAGCAGCCAAGATTGGCGGGGGGGGAGCACAGATACGCAGTATTTT CASSQDWRGGSTDTQYF
TRBJ2-7 once TRBV28 14 TRBD1 TGTGCCAGCGCCTCTTCGGACAGGGTAGGTGAGCAGTACTTC CASASSDRVGEQYF
TRBJ2-3 NA TRBV6-1 15 TRBD2 TGTGCCAGCAGTGAACTAGCGGGAGGGCCAGATACGCAGTATTTT CASSELAGGPDTQYF
TRBJ1-2 NA TRBV18 15 TRBD1 TGTGCCAGCTCACCGGGACAGGCTACACTTGAGGGCTACACCTTC CASSPGQATLEGYTF
TRBJ1-4 NA TRBV5-4 13 NA TGTGCCAGCAGCTCGAACAGGAATGAAAAACTGTTTTTT CASSSNRNEKLFF
TRBJ2-1 NA TRBV6-5 15 TRBD2 TGTGCCAGCAGTGCACTAGCGGGGGGGCCCGTTGAGCAGTTCTTC CASSALAGGPVEQFF
TRBJ1-1 NA TRBV14 14 NA TGTGCCAGCAGCCAAGAACGGAGGGTACGCGGAGCTTTCTTT CASSQERRVRGAFF
TRBJ1-5 NA TRBV4-1 15 NA TGCGCCAGCAGCCAAACTCGGGACTTGGGTCAGCCCCAGCATTTT CASSQTRDLGQPQHF
TRBJ2-7 few TRBV2 13 TRBD1 TGTGCCAGCAGTGTATACAGGGGGAGGGAGCAGTACTTC CASSVYRGREQYF
TRBJ2-1 NA TRBV6-5 14 NA TGTGCCAGCAGACTTAGACAGTCCCACAATGAGCAGTTCTTC CASRLRQSHNEQFF
TRBJ1-3 NA TRBV7-9 16 NA TGTGCCAGCAGCGACCCCCGGGACACCTCTGGAAACACCATATATTTT CASSDPRDTSGNTIYF
TRBJ2-3 NA TRBV29-1 10 NA TGCAGCGGTGGCACAGATACGCAGTATTTT CSGGTDTQYF
TRBJ2-7 few TRBV5-4 17 NA TGTGCCAGCAGCTTAACCCTTTGGGCAGGTCTCTCCTACGAGCAGTACTTC CASSLTLWAGLSYEQYF
TRBJ2-1 once TRBV7-2 12 NA TGTGCCAGCAGCTTAGCGGCGGCAGAGCAGTTCTTC CASSLAAAEQFF
TRBJ2-7 few TRBV27 11 NA TGTGCCAGCAGTTTTGGATACGAGCAGTACTTC CASSFGYEQYF
TRBJ2-7 NA TRBV7-2 18 TRBD1 TGTGCCAGCAGCCGAAATCCGATACAGGGGGCGCTTCCTGGCGAGCAGTACTTC CASSRNPIQGALPGEQYF
TRBJ1-1 NA TRBV28 14 NA TGTGCCAGCAGTTTGGTCCAGTCAGGGACTGAAGCTTTCTTT CASSLVQSGTEAFF
TRBJ2-7 NA TRBV7-8 18 NA TGTGCCAGCAGCTCCGGAACATATATGACAGTTTCGGTATACGAGCAGTACTTC CASSSGTYMTVSVYEQYF
TRBJ1-1 NA TRBV29-1 12 TRBD1 TGCAGCGTCTCTGGACAGGGCCCTGGGGCTTTCTTT CSVSGQGPGAFF
TRBJ2-1 NA TRBV28 11 NA TGTGCCAGCAGTACTCCTCGCGATGCGTTCTTC CASSTPRDAFF
TRBJ1-5 NA TRBV6-5 14 NA TGTGCCAGCAGTTATCAAGAGAGCAATCAGCCCCAGCATTTT CASSYQESNQPQHF
TRBJ2-7 NA TRBV28 16 TRBD1 TGTGCCAGCAGTTCGCCCTCCGGGACAGGGGTCTACGAGCAGTACTTC CASSSPSGTGVYEQYF
TRBJ2-3 once TRBV6-5 14 NA TGTGCCAGCAAACCGGGACCCTCGACAGATACGCAGTATTTT CASKPGPSTDTQYF
TRBJ2-7 few TRBV9 16 NA TGTGCCAGCAGCGTAGGCCCGGTTCTAGACTCCTACGAGCAGTACTTC CASSVGPVLDSYEQYF
TRBJ2-1 NA TRBV10-3 14 TRBD2 TGTGCCACTGGACTAGCCCTAGAAAACAATGAGCAGTTCTTC CATGLALENNEQFF